This T cell receptor (beta chain) was captured in a study of CD8 T cells in ankylosing spondylitis. TCRdb passed the 5' RACE reads through MiXCR, listing each CDR3 protein once. The sample yields approximately 300,000 distinct CDR3 sequences, over 15% seen once. This clonotype has more than one count but fewer than ten. What it binds is unknown. Study-wide points: As reported, disease-linked clones showed significant enrichment in matched ankylosing spondylitis synovial fluid. The authors found the disease-linked clones to be CD8+ and relatively rare in peripheral blood. In reactive arthritis synovial fluid and blood, some motif variants had been reported before.

Sequenced material: blood, either unsorted or a sorted T cell fraction (not recorded which). This TCR came from a male donor with ankylosing spondylitis or in good health (not recorded which).

CDR3 sequence: CASSLDAGGAQGYTF. The CDR3, as DNA: TGCGCCAGCAGCTTGGACGCGGGGGGCGCACAGGGCTACACCTTC. The chain has TRBV5-1 and TRBJ1-2, with D possibly being TRBD1 (6 bases). The CDR3 is made up of 15 amino acids. Germline V lookup: CDR1 SGHRS, CDR2 YFSETQ. Trimming removed 0 bases from V and 8 bases from J, with 17 bases in between.